This TCR beta chain was obtained from a study of T cells in Graves' hyperthyroidism and ophthalmopathy. Overall study context: Any treatment followed the collection of peripheral blood at initial diagnosis.

From RNA transcripts, TCR beta CDR3 regions were amplified. With the HTBI primer set, the TCR CDR3 went through a first round of RT-PCR. Each CDR3 protein gets one entry after TCRdb re-called the multiplex PCR reads with MiXCR. Of about 360,000 distinct CDR3 sequences in the sample, less than 15% were seen once. This clonotype was observed at least ten times. The antigen remains unidentified. The CDR3 contains 13 residues. Trimming cost V 2 bases and J 9 bases, with 11 bases left between them. Per the germline V gene, CDR1 is MNHEY and CDR2 is SVGEGT. Overall study findings and caveats: Ophthalmopathy onset followed model prediction by a median approximately 5.9 months.

The chain carries TRBV6-2 or TRBV6-3 and TRBJ1-5; D possibly corresponds to TRBD1 (6 bases). This receptor was identified in a woman aged 18-29 years with Graves' hyperthyroidism. Sequenced material: blood. CDR3 in DNA: TGTGCCAGCAGTTACGGGGGGGCTAGGCCCCAGCATTTT. It specifies CASSYGGARPQHF.